This paragraph covers one T cell receptor beta chain sequence. This entry is derived from a study of shared clonotypes between healthy human individuals. For every subset, genomic DNA was evenly distributed across several immunoSEQ plates. Ten immunoSEQ deep assay plates served to sequence unsorted PBMC DNA. Authors' data handling: Junction-only sequences produced by ImmunoSEQ had no quality scores, so filtering differed. Sequencing used immunoSEQ multiplex PCR; TCRdb keeps in-frame clones, though not all of them. D and trimming were read from the DNA, whereas the V and J calls and clone size are those reported in that table. There are about 510,000 clones in the sample; 60% to 80% occur only once, and about 12% lies in the top ten. When samples were unsorted, around 83 million PBMCs were used for genomic DNA. Looked up from germline, CDR1 is SGDLS and CDR2 is YYNGEE. With 3 bases removed from V and 0 bases from J, the gap between germline ends came to 10 bases. The CDR3 length is 14 residues.

The sequenced material came from PBMCs. The clonotype originates from a woman aged 40 to 50 in good health. Some clones in this sample may be carry-over from other donors' samples. V and J are TRBV9 and TRBJ2-7; weak D call: TRBD1 (5 bases). The CDR3 reads CASSATGTSYEQYF. DNA for the CDR3: TGTGCCAGCAGCGCTACAGGAACCTCCTACGAGCAGTACTTC.